A single sample gave rise to the 19 T cell receptor beta chains below, sequenced in a study of neurological immune-mediated disorders. One entry per CDR3 protein, called by TCRdb with MiXCR from the 5' RACE reads. The sample lists tens of thousands of distinct CDR3 sequences, approximately 5.4% seen once, with over 2% in the top ten. Sample: CD4+ T cells from blood. The receptors derive from a woman aged 45-65 years in good health.

This clonotype was seen at least ten times. The chain is built from TRBV5-5 and TRBJ1-2, with 8 bases fitting TRBD1. CDR1 is SGHKS, CDR2 YYEKEE, per germline (reference sequence). J gave up 5 bases and V 3 bases, and 3 bases lay outside the gene matches. This CDR3 region has 13 residues. The CDR3 loop is CASSSDREYGYTF. The CDR3 region has the DNA TGTGCCAGCAGCTCGGACAGGGAGTATGGCTACACCTTC.

This clonotype was counted at least ten times. The chain employs TRBV14 and TRBJ2-3; a weak D match, TRBD2 (5 bases). The germline gives CDR1 SGHDN, CDR2 FVKESK. This CDR3 is 14 amino acids long. The ends were cut back, 2 bases at V and 6 bases at J, with 12 bases in the middle. The CDR3: CASSQPERGDTQYF. The CDR3 nucleotides read TGTGCCAGCAGCCAACCGGAGAGAGGGGATACGCAGTATTTT.

This clonotype was counted at least ten times. The gene calls are TRBV12-3 or TRBV12-4 and TRBJ2-1; D possibly uses TRBD1 or TRBD2 (5 bases each). The V end was cut by 1 base, the J end by 4 bases, with 11 bases between. The CDR3 consists of 15 residues. CDR3 in amino acids: CASSLDRRLYNEQFF. As DNA, the CDR3 is TGTGCCAGCAGTTTAGACAGGAGACTATACAATGAGCAGTTCTTC.

This clonotype was counted at least ten times. This chain joins TRBV7-8 and TRBJ2-1, with 7 bases fitting TRBD2. The V and J ends lost 7 bases and 13 bases, in that order; junction bases with no gene match: 13. Germline V CDR1 and CDR2: SGHVS, FQNEAQ. CDR3 length: 13 residues. The CDR3 nucleotides read TGTGCCAGCACCGAAATGTCGCGGGAGTCACAGTTCTTC. It translates to CASTEMSRESQFF.

This clonotype was seen repeatedly, ten times or more. V usage is TRBV5-1 and J usage is TRBJ1-1; 7 nucleotides line up with TRBD1. J lost 6 bases, V lost 4 bases, and 6 bases had no gene match. The CDR3 extends over 13 amino acids. Germline V gene sequence: CDR1 SGHRS, CDR2 YFSETQ. The DNA for the CDR3 is TGCGCCAGCAGCATAGGACAGGCCGCTGAAGCTTTCTTT. This gives the protein CASSIGQAAEAFF. The variable domain in full, completed from reference TRBV5-1 and TRBJ1-1, reads KAGVTQTPRYLIKTRGQQVTLSCSPISGHRSVSWYQQTPGQGLQFLFEYFSETQRNKGNFPGRFSGRQFSNSRSEMNVSTLELGDSALYLCASSIGQAAEAFFGQGTRLTVV.

This clonotype was seen ten or more times. This rearrangement joins TRBV28 to TRBJ1-1, with D perhaps TRBD1 (5 bases). The germline V gene encodes CDR1 MDHEN and CDR2 SYDVKM. The CDR3 length is 14 residues. Trimming removed 0 bases at V and 5 bases at J, with 10 bases between. CDR3 residues: CASSLWGRETEAFF. CDR3 sequence (DNA): TGTGCCAGCAGTTTATGGGGCAGGGAAACTGAAGCTTTCTTT.

This clonotype occurred many times. The chain recombines TRBV7-9 with TRBJ1-1; D gene ambiguous. CDR1 and CDR2 from the germline V gene are SEHNR and FQNEAQ (reference sequence). V was shortened by 10 bases and J by 0 bases, with 12 bases between the two germline ends. The CDR3 totals 13 residues. CDR3 sequence (DNA): TGTGCCACCCAAACGTCGATGAACACTGAAGCTTTCTTT. This sequence encodes CATQTSMNTEAFF.

This clonotype came up many times. The chain has TRBV28 and TRBJ2-3; tentative D call: TRBD2 (5 bases). Germline V lookup: CDR1 MDHEN, CDR2 SYDVKM. The CDR3 is made up of 15 amino acids. Trimming left V 8 bases short and J 0 bases short, with 15 bases between. The CDR3 coding sequence is TGTGCCAGCGGAGGACCCACTACTAGCACAGATACGCAGTATTTT. Translated: CASGGPTTSTDTQYF.

The table lists this clonotype with many counts. The chain is built from TRBV6-5 and TRBJ1-2, with D possibly being TRBD1 (6 bases). The V end was cut by 5 bases, the J end by 4 bases, with 11 bases between. The CDR3 spans 13 residues. Germline values: CDR1 MNHEY, CDR2 SVGAGI. The CDR3 DNA sequence: TGTGCCAGCAGTCTACTAGGGGGCTATGGCTACACCTTC. It specifies CASSLLGGYGYTF.

This clonotype was counted many times. The rearrangement links TRBV28 to TRBJ2-5, with 9 nucleotides matching TRBD2. With V trimmed by 5 bases and J by 1 base, 5 bases remained unmatched. Per the germline V gene, CDR1 is MDHEN and CDR2 is SYDVKM. The CDR3 is made up of 15 amino acids. CDR3 sequence: CASSLGTSSQETQYF. CDR3 nucleotide sequence: TGTGCCAGCAGTCTCGGGACTAGCAGCCAAGAGACCCAGTACTTC.

Many counts were recorded for this clonotype. The chain is built from TRBV2 and TRBJ1-2, with a tentative D call TRBD1 (6 bases). The CDR3 contains 15 residues. Germline-derived CDR1 and CDR2 are SNHLY and FYNNEI. V was pared by 3 bases and J by 3 bases, with 14 bases between. The DNA of the CDR3 is TGTGCCAGCAGTGACCTCTGGTACAGGGACTATGGCTACACCTTC. Its protein is CASSDLWYRDYGYTF.

This clonotype was seen many times. The J gene is TRBJ2-7, the V gene TRBV5-1, with D possibly matching TRBD2 (6 bases). The CDR3 extends over 13 amino acids. CDR1 is SGHRS, CDR2 YFSETQ, per germline. V was trimmed by 6 bases and J by 4 bases, leaving 14 bases between them. The CDR3 loop is CASTWTEGYEQYF. As DNA, the CDR3 is TGCGCCAGCACCTGGACGGAGGGATACGAGCAGTACTTC.

In this sample, this clonotype turned up many times. The rearrangement joins TRBV6-6 to TRBJ2-1; D remains ambiguous. V lost 0 bases to trimming and J lost 9 bases, with 12 bases between them. Germline V gene lookup returns CDR1 MNHNY and CDR2 SVGAGI (reference sequence). The CDR3 covers 14 residues. CDR3 coding DNA: TGTGCCAGCAGTTACTCCACGGCAGCCCCTGAGCAGTTCTTC. This translates into CASSYSTAAPEQFF.

This clonotype appeared many times. This chain joins TRBV27 and TRBJ2-6; TRBD2 is a possible D gene (7 bases). Per germline, CDR1 MNHEY and CDR2 SMNVEV (reference sequence). Between the trimmed V and J ends, which lost 6 bases and 2 bases, there was a span of 11 bases. The CDR3 consists of 15 residues. CDR3 bases: TGTGCCAGCAGGTGGGGGGGGCCTGGGGCCAACGTCCTGACTTTC. Translated, it gives CASRWGGPGANVLTF.

At least ten counts were recorded for this clonotype. The chain is built from TRBV11-2 and TRBJ2-3, with 10 positions matching TRBD2. The V gene's germline CDR1 is SGHAT and CDR2 FQNNGV. V was pared by 3 bases and J by 1 base, with 4 bases of the junction left unmatched. The CDR3 runs to 16 residues. The CDR3 loop reads CASSLLGLAGTDTQYF. The CDR3, as DNA: TGTGCCAGCAGCTTGCTCGGACTAGCGGGCACAGATACGCAGTATTTT.

This clonotype was counted many times. The chain uses TRBV5-6 and TRBJ2-1, with D tentatively TRBD1 (7 bases). The CDR3 spans 15 residues. Germline CDR1 is SGHDT and CDR2 is YYEEEE. Trimming pared 1 base from V and 7 bases from J, leaving 15 bases between. The CDR3 DNA sequence: TGTGCCAGCAGCTTGTGGAGGGGGCGAGGAAATGAGCAGTTCTTC. Protein sequence: CASSLWRGRGNEQFF.

This clonotype was observed many times. V gene TRBV6-5 combines with J gene TRBJ2-7, with a weak D call TRBD1 (5 bases). Trimming stripped 2 bases from V and 3 bases from J, with 8 bases between. This CDR3 has 13 amino acids. Germline assignment: CDR1 MNHEY and CDR2 SVGAGI. CDR3 residues: CASSYVTGYEQYF. Written as DNA, the CDR3 is TGTGCCAGCAGTTACGTTACAGGCTACGAGCAGTACTTC.

The sample holds many counts of this clonotype. The CDR3 region is CSARGPGELFF. For the CDR3, the DNA is TGCAGTGCTAGAGGCCCCGGGGAGCTGTTTTTT. J is TRBJ2-2 and V is TRBV20-1; D gene uncertain. Germline CDR1 and CDR2: DFQATT and SNEGSKA (reference sequence). Trimming removed 1 base at V and 6 bases at J, with 3 bases between. This CDR3 is 11 amino acids long.

The chain has TRBV12-5 and TRBJ2-1; no reliable D call. Trimming cost V 5 bases and J 6 bases, with 8 bases left between them. The CDR3 spans 12 residues. CDR1 is LGHNT and CDR2 is FRNRAP in the germline V gene. CDR3 protein: CASGRRSNEQFF. The CDR3 nucleotides read TGTGCTAGTGGTCGTAGGAGCAATGAGCAGTTCTTC. The whole variable domain, filled in from reference TRBV12-5 and TRBJ2-1, reads DARVTQTPRHKVTEMGQEVTMRCQPILGHNTVFWYRQTMMQGLELLAYFRNRAPLDDSGMPKDRFSAEMPDATLATLKIQPSEPRDSAVYFCASGRRSNEQFFGPGTRLTVL.